This is a list of T cell receptor beta chains from one sample in a study of blood T cell repertoires in COVID-19. Clones were read by immunoSEQ multiplex PCR, and TCRdb kept only the in-frame ones, dropping some. The data show 40,000 to 60,000 clones, with around 68% seen just once and about 8.1% held by the top ten. Sequenced: peripheral blood. Receptors were obtained from a woman between 70 and 85 years old with acute or convalescent COVID-19. The CDR3 runs from the conserved cysteine through the conserved F or W. A D gene is named only where the DNA matches it firmly. Clone size is stated in some rows and not others, as once, few, many or a class when expanded.

CDR3nt | CDR3aa | j_gene | v_gene | abundance | d_gene | len
TGTGCCAGCAGCCAAGCCGTGGGGAGCTCCTACGAGCAGTACTTC | CASSQAVGSSYEQYF | TRBJ2-7 | TRBV4-2 | few | NA | 15
TGTGCCAGCAGCTTAGGGGTAGAGGGCAGGGGCTACGAGCAGTACTTC | CASSLGVEGRGYEQYF | TRBJ2-7 | TRBV7-9 | NA | NA | 16
TGTGCCAGCAGCTTAGCGCTGGCGGGAGGAGGTTCACCCCTCCACTTT | CASSLALAGGGSPLHF | TRBJ1-6 | TRBV7-8 | NA | NA | 16
TGTGCCAGCAGTTTATCCCCCCAGGGGGCCGGAAACACCATATATTTT | CASSLSPQGAGNTIYF | TRBJ1-3 | TRBV28 | NA | TRBD1 | 16
TGTGCCAGCAGCGTAGCCGGGGGGGCAGGAGATACGCAGTATTTT | CASSVAGGAGDTQYF | TRBJ2-3 | TRBV9 | NA | TRBD2 | 15
TGTGCCATCAGCAAAAGACAGGGGAGAGGTCCAACTAATGAAAAACTGTTTTTT | CAISKRQGRGPTNEKLFF | TRBJ1-4 | TRBV10-3 | few | TRBD1 | 18
TGTGCCAGCAGCTTCTCACAGGGGGTTGATTCACCCCTCCACTTT | CASSFSQGVDSPLHF | TRBJ1-6 | TRBV7-2 | NA | TRBD1 | 15
TGTGCCAGCAGCGCCGGGGGGCCGGGGGGAACTTATGAGCAGTTCTTC | CASSAGGPGGTYEQFF | TRBJ2-1 | TRBV5-4 | NA | NA | 16
TGTGCCAGCACAAGACATGGGACAGACTATGGCTACACCTTC | CASTRHGTDYGYTF | TRBJ1-2 | TRBV6-5 | NA | TRBD1 | 14
TGTGCCAGCAGCGTAGATCTCGGGGTGGAGGGGGCTTTCTTT | CASSVDLGVEGAFF | TRBJ1-1 | TRBV9 | NA | NA | 14
TGTGCCAGCCTCTTGCCCGGGGACAGATCCTCTTCTACCCAGTACTTC | CASLLPGDRSSSTQYF | TRBJ2-5 | TRBV5-6 | NA | TRBD1 | 16
TGTGCCAGCAGCCCCCTGGGGGGGTCCTACAATGAGCAGTTCTTC | CASSPLGGSYNEQFF | TRBJ2-1 | TRBV7-2 | NA | TRBD2 | 15
TGTGCCTGGAGTGGGGGACAGGGGGGTCAGCCCCAGCATTTT | CAWSGGQGGQPQHF | TRBJ1-5 | TRBV30 | NA | TRBD1 | 14
TGCGCCAGCAGCTCGCAGGTTAGCACAGATACGCAGTATTTT | CASSSQVSTDTQYF | TRBJ2-3 | TRBV5-1 | few | NA | 14
TGTGCCAGTAGCAGGGTGGGACAGCCCCAGCATTTT | CASSRVGQPQHF | TRBJ1-5 | TRBV19 | NA | NA | 12
TGTGCCAGCAGCTCTAGGGTCGGGCGGGGGGCCTCGAACACCGGGGAGCTGTTTTTT | CASSSRVGRGASNTGELFF | TRBJ2-2 | TRBV7-9 | NA | TRBD2 | 19
TGTGCCAGCAGCTCGGACAGGGCCGGGACCGGGGAGCTGTTTTTT | CASSSDRAGTGELFF | TRBJ2-2 | TRBV7-3 | NA | TRBD1 | 15
TGTGCCAGCAGTGAAGGAGGGACAGGGGACACTGAAGCTTTCTTT | CASSEGGTGDTEAFF | TRBJ1-1 | TRBV25-1 | NA | TRBD1 | 15
TGTGCCAGCAGTTTAGCTAGCGGGAGCTACGAGCAGTACTTC | CASSLASGSYEQYF | TRBJ2-7 | TRBV28 | NA | TRBD2 | 14
TGTGCAAGTCGCTTAGGGGGGGAACCTTACAATGAGCAGTTCTTC | CASRLGGEPYNEQFF | TRBJ2-1 | TRBV12-2 | NA | NA | 15
TGTGCCAGCAGTTATAGATACAATGAGCAGTTCTTC | CASSYRYNEQFF | TRBJ2-1 | TRBV6-6 | NA | NA | 12
TGTGCCAGCAGTCCGGACAGGGCCCGCTCTTTAAACTATGGCTACACCTTC | CASSPDRARSLNYGYTF | TRBJ1-2 | TRBV27 | NA | TRBD1 | 17
TGTGCCAGCAGACCCAACGACAGGGGGCTGCGGTACGAGCAGTACTTC | CASRPNDRGLRYEQYF | TRBJ2-7 | TRBV7-9 | NA | TRBD1 | 16
TGTGCCAGTAGTCCGCCCGGGGGGTCCTACAATGAGCAGTTCTTC | CASSPPGGSYNEQFF | TRBJ2-1 | TRBV19 | NA | TRBD2 | 15
TGTGCCAGCAGTGAAAGGTGGAGCGGTGGGGGGACTGAAGCTTTCTTT | CASSERWSGGGTEAFF | TRBJ1-1 | TRBV2 | NA | NA | 16
TGTGCCAGCAGCTTGGGAGGAAAAGAGACCCAGTACTTC | CASSLGGKETQYF | TRBJ2-5 | TRBV5-5 | once | NA | 13
TGTGCCAGCAGTTTCCAGGGTGACCAGCCCCAGCATTTT | CASSFQGDQPQHF | TRBJ1-5 | TRBV12-3/TRBV12-4 | NA | NA | 13
TGTGCCAGCAGCCCAGAGGCGGGACTCAATACGCAGTATTTT | CASSPEAGLNTQYF | TRBJ2-3 | TRBV7-2 | few | NA | 14
TGTGCCAGCAGGCCCGGGACAGGGGGCTCGACCGGGGAGCTGTTTTTT | CASRPGTGGSTGELFF | TRBJ2-2 | TRBV3-1/TRBV3-2 | NA | TRBD1 | 16
TGTGCCAGCAGCCTCTCTACTGACAGGGAAAATTCACCCCTCCACTTT | CASSLSTDRENSPLHF | TRBJ1-6 | TRBV14 | NA | TRBD1 | 16
TGTGCCAGCACCCCCCGGCAGGACTCCTATGGCTACACCTTC | CASTPRQDSYGYTF | TRBJ1-2 | TRBV6-5 | many | NA | 14
TGTGCCAGCAGTGATGGACATCGGGTTGGCAATCAGCCCCAGCATTTT | CASSDGHRVGNQPQHF | TRBJ1-5 | TRBV11-2 | NA | NA | 16
TGTGCCAGCAGCTCGGGACATATCACCGGGGAGCTGTTTTTT | CASSSGHITGELFF | TRBJ2-2 | TRBV5-6 | NA | NA | 14
TGTGCCTGGAGTGAAGGACAGGGGGCGGACGAGCAGTACTTC | CAWSEGQGADEQYF | TRBJ2-7 | TRBV30 | NA | TRBD1 | 14
TGTGCCAGTATCCGAACGGGGTTTTCCCCTCCAGATACGCAGTATTTT | CASIRTGFSPPDTQYF | TRBJ2-3 | TRBV19 | NA | NA | 16
TGTGCCAGTAGGCGGGGGCGGAATTCACCCCTCCACTTT | CASRRGRNSPLHF | TRBJ1-6 | TRBV19 | NA | NA | 13
TGTGCCACCGAGCGGGGCTCCTACAATGAGCAGTTCTTC | CATERGSYNEQFF | TRBJ2-1 | TRBV6-5 | NA | TRBD2 | 13
TGTGCCAGCAGCTATGGGACAGGGGAGGTCTATGGCTACACCTTC | CASSYGTGEVYGYTF | TRBJ1-2 | TRBV6-5 | NA | TRBD1 | 15
TGTGCCAGCAGTTACTCGGAGGGGGATACGCAGTATTTT | CASSYSEGDTQYF | TRBJ2-3 | TRBV6-2/TRBV6-3 | NA | NA | 13
TGTGCCAGCAGCCCCCGACCATCACAGGGTGGGGCCAACGTCCTGACTTTC | CASSPRPSQGGANVLTF | TRBJ2-6 | TRBV9 | NA | NA | 17